This TCR beta chain was retrieved from a study of post-analysis software for immune sequencing data. The trim removed 6 bases at V and 4 bases at J, leaving 18 bases unmatched. The CDR3 is 18 amino acids. CDR1 and CDR2 (germline): SQVTM, ANQGSEA. Study findings and constraints: Higher frequency in patients than in controls was seen for roughly five TRBV segments, with TRBV5-6, TRBV5-1 and TRBV20-1 among them.

Points on this clonotype: Its antigen is unidentified.

The library was made from cDNA and included unique molecular identifiers. TCRdb independently ran MiXCR on the PCR reads; one entry per CDR3 protein. The sample records 430,000 or so distinct CDR3 sequences, roughly 38% being singletons. The receptor's source is a girl between 2 and 10 years old with multiple sclerosis. The genes are TRBV29-1 and TRBJ2-6; the match to TRBD1 covers 7 bases. Source material: blood. CDR3 in amino acids: CSVGVWDSNNGGANVLTF. The CDR3 bases are TGCAGCGTCGGAGTGTGGGACAGTAACAATGGGGGGGCCAACGTCCTGACTTTC.